Reported below is one T cell receptor (beta chain). Measured with immunoSEQ multiplex PCR; TCRdb has only the in-frame clones, and not every one. This table holds tens of thousands of clones, about 85% found once. The CDR3 runs 14 residues. V gave up 3 bases and J gave up 6 bases, with 14 bases separating them. Germline lookup yields CDR1 SGHRS and CDR2 YFSETQ. These data belong to a study of blood T cell repertoires in COVID-19. Study background: From the United States, Italy and Spain came samples of acute and convalescent COVID-19. PBMCs, B-cell-depleted T cells, or T cells were the source of the cDNA or gDNA that made up the material.

The V and J genes are TRBV5-1 and TRBJ2-3; D possibly corresponds to TRBD2 (6 bases). The sample comprised peripheral blood. The clonotype comes from a man in his fifties or sixties with active or convalescent COVID-19. CDR3 in amino acids: CASSSGTSGDTQYF. CDR3 DNA sequence: TGCGCCAGCAGCTCTGGGACTTCGGGGGATACGCAGTATTTT.